One T cell receptor beta chain is described in this entry. The data derive from a study of blood T cell repertoires in COVID-19. Study information: Specimens from acute and convalescent COVID-19 originated in the United States, Italy and Spain. Sources were T cells, B-cell-depleted T cells, or PBMCs; the material itself was cDNA or gDNA.

The junction had 2 bases not matched to a gene; V was cut back by 4 bases and J by 5 bases. The CDR3 is made up of 13 amino acids. Germline loops: CDR1 LGHDT, CDR2 YNNKEL (reference sequence). How the authors handled the data: Estimation of nucleated cell counts relied on the amplification of reference gene primers. Libraries were prepared by immunoSEQ multiplex PCR; TCRdb keeps only in-frame clonotypes and omits some of them. That table is the source of V, J and clone size, and D and trimming were worked out from the DNA. The table shows approximately 260,000 clones, with about 86% occurring only once.

Material for sequencing was peripheral blood. The genes are TRBV3-1 (or the pseudogene TRBV3-2) and TRBJ2-1; 7 nucleotides agree with TRBD1. The sequence was collected from a woman aged 80 or older with acute or convalescent COVID-19. CDR3 nucleotide sequence: TGTGCCAGCAGCCGAGGGACAGACAATGAGCAGTTCTTC. This codes for CASSRGTDNEQFF.